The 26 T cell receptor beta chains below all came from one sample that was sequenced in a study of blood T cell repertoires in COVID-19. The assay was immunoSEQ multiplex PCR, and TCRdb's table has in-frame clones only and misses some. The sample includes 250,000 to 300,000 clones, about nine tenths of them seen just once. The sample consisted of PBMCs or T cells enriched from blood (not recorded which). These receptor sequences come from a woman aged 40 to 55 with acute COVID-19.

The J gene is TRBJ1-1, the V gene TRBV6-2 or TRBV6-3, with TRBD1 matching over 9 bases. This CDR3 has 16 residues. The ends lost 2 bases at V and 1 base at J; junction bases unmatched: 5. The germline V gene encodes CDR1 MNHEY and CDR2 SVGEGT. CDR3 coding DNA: TGTGCCAGCAGTTACGGGGGACAGGGCGGGAACACTGAAGCTTTCTTT. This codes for CASSYGGQGGNTEAFF.

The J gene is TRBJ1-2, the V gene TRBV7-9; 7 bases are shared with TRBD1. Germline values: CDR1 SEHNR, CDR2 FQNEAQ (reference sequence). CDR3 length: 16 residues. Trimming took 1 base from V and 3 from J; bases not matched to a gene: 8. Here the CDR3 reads CASSLVSLGTDYGYTF. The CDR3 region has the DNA TGTGCCAGCAGCTTAGTTTCGTTAGGGACAGACTATGGCTACACCTTC.

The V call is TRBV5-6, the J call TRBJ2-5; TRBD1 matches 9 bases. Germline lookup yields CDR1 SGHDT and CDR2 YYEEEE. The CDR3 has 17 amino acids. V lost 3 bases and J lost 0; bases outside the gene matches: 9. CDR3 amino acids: CASSSSWDREHQETQYF. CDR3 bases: TGTGCCAGCAGCTCCTCATGGGACAGGGAGCACCAAGAGACCCAGTACTTC.

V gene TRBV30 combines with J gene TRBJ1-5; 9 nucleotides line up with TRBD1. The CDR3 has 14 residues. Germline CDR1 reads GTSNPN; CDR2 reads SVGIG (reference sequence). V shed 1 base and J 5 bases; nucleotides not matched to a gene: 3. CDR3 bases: TGTGCCTGGAGTGAAGGGACAGGGTATCAGCCCCAGCATTTT. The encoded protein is CAWSEGTGYQPQHF.

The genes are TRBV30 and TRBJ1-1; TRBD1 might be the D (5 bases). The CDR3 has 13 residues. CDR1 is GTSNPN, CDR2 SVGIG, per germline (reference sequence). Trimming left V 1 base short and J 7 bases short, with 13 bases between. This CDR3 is CAWSGQPGGEAFF. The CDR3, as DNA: TGTGCCTGGAGTGGACAGCCCGGGGGTGAAGCTTTCTTT. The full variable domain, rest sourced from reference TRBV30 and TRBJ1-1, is SQTIHQWPATLVQPVGSPLSLECTVEGTSNPNLYWYRQAAGRGLQLLFYSVGIGQISSEVPQNLSASRPQDRQFILSSKKLLLSDSGFYLCAWSGQPGGEAFFGQGTRLTVV.

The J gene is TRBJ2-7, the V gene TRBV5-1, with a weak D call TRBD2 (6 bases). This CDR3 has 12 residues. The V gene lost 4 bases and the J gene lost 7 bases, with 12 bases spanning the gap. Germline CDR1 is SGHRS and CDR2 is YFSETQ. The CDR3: CASSRGKGEQYF. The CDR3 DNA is TGCGCCAGCAGCCGGGGGAAGGGGGAGCAGTACTTC.

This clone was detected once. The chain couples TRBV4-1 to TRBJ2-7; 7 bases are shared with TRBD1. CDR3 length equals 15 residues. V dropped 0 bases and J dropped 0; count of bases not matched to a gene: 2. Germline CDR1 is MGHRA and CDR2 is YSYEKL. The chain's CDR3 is CASSQDRDSSYEQYF. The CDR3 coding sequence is TGCGCCAGCAGCCAAGACCGGGACAGCTCCTACGAGCAGTACTTC.

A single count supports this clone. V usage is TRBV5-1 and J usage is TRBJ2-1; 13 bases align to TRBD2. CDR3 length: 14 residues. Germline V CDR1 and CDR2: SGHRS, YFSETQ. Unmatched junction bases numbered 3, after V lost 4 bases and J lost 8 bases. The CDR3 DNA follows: TGCGCCAGCAGCCCGACTAGCGGGGGGCATGAGCAGTTCTTC. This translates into CASSPTSGGHEQFF. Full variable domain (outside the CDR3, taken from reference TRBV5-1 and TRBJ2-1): KAGVTQTPRYLIKTRGQQVTLSCSPISGHRSVSWYQQTPGQGLQFLFEYFSETQRNKGNFPGRFSGRQFSNSRSEMNVSTLELGDSALYLCASSPTSGGHEQFFGPGTRLTVL.

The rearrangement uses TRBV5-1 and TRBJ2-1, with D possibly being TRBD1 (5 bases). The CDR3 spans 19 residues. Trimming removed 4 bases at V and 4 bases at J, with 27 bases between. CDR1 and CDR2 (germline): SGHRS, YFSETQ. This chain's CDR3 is CASSVRQLGADLSYNEQFF. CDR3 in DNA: TGCGCCAGCAGCGTTCGACAATTAGGGGCCGATCTTTCTTACAATGAGCAGTTCTTC.

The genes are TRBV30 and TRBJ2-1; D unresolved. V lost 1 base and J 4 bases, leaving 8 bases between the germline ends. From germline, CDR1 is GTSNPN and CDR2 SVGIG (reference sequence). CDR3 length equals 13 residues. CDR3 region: CAWSAQLYNEQFF. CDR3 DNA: TGTGCCTGGAGTGCACAGCTTTACAATGAGCAGTTCTTC.

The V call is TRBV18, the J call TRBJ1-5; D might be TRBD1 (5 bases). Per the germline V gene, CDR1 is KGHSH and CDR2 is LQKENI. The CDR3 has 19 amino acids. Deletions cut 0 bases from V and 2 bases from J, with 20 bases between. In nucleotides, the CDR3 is TGTGCCAGCTCACCACCCGGGACTCTCGGTCGTGTGGGCAATCAGCCCCAGCATTTT. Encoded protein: CASSPPGTLGRVGNQPQHF.

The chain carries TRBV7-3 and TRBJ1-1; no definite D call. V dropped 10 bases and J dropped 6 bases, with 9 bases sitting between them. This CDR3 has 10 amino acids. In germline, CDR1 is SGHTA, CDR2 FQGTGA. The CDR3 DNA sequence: TGTGCCAAGCATTGCTCTGAAGCTTTCTTT. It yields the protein CAKHCSEAFF.

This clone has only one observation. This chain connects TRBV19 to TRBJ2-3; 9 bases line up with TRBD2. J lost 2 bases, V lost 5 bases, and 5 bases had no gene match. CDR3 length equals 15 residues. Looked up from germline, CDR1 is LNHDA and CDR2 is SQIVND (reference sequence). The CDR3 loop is CASSGRLAATDTQYF. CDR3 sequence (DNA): TGTGCCAGTAGTGGGAGACTAGCGGCCACAGATACGCAGTATTTT. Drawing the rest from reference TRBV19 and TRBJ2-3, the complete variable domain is DGGITQSPKYLFRKEGQNVTLSCEQNLNHDAMYWYRQDPGQGLRLIYYSQIVNDFQKGDIAEGYSVSREKKESFPLTVTSAQKNPTAFYLCASSGRLAATDTQYFGPGTRLTVL.

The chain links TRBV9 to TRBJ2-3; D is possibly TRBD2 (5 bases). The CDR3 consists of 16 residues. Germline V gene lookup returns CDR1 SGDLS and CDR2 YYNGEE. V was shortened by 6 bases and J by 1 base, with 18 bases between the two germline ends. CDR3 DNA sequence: TGTGCCAGCACCCTAGACGAGGGCTGGGGCACAGATACGCAGTATTTT. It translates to CASTLDEGWGTDTQYF.

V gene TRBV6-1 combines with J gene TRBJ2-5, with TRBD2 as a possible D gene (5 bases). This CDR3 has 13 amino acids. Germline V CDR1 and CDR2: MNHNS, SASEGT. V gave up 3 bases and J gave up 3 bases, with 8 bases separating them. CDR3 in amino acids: CASSDGLKETQYF. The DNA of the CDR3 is TGTGCCAGCAGTGATGGACTCAAAGAGACCCAGTACTTC.

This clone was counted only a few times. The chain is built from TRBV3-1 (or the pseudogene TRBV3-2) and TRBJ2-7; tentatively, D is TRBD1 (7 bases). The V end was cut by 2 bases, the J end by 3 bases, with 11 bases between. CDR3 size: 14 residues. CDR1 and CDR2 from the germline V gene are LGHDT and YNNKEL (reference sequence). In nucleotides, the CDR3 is TGTGCCAGCAGCCAATTGCAGGGGGGCTACGAGCAGTACTTC. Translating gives CASSQLQGGYEQYF.

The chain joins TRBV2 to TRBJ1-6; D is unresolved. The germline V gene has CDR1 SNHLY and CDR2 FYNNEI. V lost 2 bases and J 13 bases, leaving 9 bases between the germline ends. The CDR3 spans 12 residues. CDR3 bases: TGTGCCAGCAGTGAAAACACCCAGCCCCTCCACTTT. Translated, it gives CASSENTQPLHF.

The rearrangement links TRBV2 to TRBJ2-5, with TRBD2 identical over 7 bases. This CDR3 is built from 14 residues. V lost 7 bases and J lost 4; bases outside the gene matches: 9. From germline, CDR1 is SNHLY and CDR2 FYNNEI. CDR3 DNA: TGTGCCAGCACTAACAGACTAGCTCGAGAGACCCAGTACTTC. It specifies CASTNRLARETQYF.

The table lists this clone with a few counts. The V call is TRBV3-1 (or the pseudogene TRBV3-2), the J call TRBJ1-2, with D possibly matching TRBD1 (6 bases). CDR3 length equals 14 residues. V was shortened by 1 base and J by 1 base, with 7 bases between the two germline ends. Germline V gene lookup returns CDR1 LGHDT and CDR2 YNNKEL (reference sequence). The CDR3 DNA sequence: TGTGCCAGCAGCCAAGTACAGGGTAACTATGGCTACACCTTC. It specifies CASSQVQGNYGYTF.

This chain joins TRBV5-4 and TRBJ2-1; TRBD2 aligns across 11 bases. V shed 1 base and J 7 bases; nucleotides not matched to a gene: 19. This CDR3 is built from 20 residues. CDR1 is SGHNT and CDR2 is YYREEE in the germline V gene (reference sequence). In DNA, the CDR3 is TGTGCCAGCAGCTTGAGTAGGGCCCTAGCGGGAGGCCTAGCGCGAAATGAGCAGTTCTTC. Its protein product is CASSLSRALAGGLARNEQFF.

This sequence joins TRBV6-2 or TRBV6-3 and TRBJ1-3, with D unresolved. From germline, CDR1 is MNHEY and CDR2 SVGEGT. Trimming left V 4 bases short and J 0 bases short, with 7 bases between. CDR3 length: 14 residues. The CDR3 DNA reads TGTGCCAGCAGTTCCGGAGCCTCTGGAAACACCATATATTTT. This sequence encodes CASSSGASGNTIYF.

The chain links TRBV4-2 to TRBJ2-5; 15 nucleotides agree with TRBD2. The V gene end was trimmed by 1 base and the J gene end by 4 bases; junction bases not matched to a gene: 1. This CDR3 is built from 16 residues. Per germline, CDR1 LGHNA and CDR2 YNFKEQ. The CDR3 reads CASSQVGLAGGETQYF. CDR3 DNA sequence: TGTGCCAGCAGCCAAGTGGGACTAGCGGGGGGAGAGACCCAGTACTTC.

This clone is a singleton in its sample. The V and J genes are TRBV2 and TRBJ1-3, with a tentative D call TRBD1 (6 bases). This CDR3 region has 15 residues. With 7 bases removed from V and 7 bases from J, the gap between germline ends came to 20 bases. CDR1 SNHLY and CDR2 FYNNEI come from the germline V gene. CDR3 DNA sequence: TGTGCCAGCACCCAGGCGGGGGGCATGTGGAACACCATATATTTT. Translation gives CASTQAGGMWNTIYF.

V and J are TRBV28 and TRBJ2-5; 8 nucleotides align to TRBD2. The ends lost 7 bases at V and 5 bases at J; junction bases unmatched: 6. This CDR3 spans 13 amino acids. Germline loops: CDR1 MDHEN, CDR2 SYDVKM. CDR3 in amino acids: CASISGGYETQYF. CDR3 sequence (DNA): TGTGCCAGCATAAGCGGGGGTTATGAGACCCAGTACTTC.

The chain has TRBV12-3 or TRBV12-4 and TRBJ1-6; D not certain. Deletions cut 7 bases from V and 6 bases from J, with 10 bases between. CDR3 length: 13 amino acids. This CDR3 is CASTEGFNSPLHF. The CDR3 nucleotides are TGTGCCAGCACCGAGGGATTTAATTCACCCCTCCACTTT.

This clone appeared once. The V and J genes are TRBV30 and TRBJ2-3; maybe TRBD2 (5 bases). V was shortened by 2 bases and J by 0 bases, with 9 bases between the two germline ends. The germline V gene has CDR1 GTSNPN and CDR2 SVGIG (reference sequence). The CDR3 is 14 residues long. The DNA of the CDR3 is TGTGCCTGGAGTTTCGGGATGAGCACAGATACGCAGTATTTT. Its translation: CAWSFGMSTDTQYF. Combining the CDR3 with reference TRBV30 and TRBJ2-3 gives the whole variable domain SQTIHQWPATLVQPVGSPLSLECTVEGTSNPNLYWYRQAAGRGLQLLFYSVGIGQISSEVPQNLSASRPQDRQFILSSKKLLLSDSGFYLCAWSFGMSTDTQYFGPGTRLTVL.